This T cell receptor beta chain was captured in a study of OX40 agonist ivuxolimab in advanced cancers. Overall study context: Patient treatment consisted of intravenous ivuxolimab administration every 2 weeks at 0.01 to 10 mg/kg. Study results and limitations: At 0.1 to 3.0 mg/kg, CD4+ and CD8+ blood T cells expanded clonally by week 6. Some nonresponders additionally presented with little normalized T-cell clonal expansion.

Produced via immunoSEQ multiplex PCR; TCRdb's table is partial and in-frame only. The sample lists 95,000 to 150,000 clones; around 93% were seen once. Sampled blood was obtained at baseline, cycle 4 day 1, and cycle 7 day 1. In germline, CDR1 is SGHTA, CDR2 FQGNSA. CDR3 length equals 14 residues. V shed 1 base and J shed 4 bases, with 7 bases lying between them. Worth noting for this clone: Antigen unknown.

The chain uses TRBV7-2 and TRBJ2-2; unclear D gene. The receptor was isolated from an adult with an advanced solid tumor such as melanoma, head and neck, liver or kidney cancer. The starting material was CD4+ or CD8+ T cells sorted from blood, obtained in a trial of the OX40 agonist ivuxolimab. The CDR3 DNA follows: TGTGCCAGCAGCTTAGACAGTGCCACCGGGGAGCTGTTTTTT. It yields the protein CASSLDSATGELFF.